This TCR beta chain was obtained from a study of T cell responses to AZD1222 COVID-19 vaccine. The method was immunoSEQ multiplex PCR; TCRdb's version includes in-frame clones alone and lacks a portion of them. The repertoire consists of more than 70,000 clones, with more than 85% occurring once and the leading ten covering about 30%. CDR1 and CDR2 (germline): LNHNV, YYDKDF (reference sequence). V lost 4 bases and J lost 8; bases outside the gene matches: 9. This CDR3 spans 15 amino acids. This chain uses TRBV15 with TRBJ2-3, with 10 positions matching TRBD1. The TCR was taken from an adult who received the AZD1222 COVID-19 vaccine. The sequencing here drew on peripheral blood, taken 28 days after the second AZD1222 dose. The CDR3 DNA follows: TGTGCCACCAGCATGGGACAGGGGTCCCGGCCTACGCAGTATTTT. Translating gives CATSMGQGSRPTQYF.